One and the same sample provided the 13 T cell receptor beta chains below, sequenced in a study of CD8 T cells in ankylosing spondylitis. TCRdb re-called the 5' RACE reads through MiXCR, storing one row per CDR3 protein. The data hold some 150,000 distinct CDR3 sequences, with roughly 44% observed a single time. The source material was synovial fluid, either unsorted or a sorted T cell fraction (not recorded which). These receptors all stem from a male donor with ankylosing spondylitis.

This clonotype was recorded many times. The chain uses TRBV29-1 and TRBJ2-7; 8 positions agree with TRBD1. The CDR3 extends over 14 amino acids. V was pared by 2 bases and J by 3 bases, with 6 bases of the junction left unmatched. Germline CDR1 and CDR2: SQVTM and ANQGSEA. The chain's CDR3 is CSVETDGQGYEQYF. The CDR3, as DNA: TGCAGCGTTGAAACAGACGGACAGGGCTACGAGCAGTACTTC.

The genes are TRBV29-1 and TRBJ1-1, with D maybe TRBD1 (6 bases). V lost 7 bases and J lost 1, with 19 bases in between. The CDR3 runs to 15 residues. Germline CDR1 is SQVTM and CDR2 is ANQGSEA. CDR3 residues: CSAFPGQSENTEAFF. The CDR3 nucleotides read TGCAGCGCCTTCCCCGGACAGTCGGAGAACACTGAAGCTTTCTTT. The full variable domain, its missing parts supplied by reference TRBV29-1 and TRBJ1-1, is SAVISQKPSRDICQRGTSLTIQCQVDSQVTMMFWYRQQPGQSLTLIATANQGSEATYESGFVIDKFPISRPNLTFSTLTVSNMSPEDSSIYLCSAFPGQSENTEAFFGQGTRLTVV.

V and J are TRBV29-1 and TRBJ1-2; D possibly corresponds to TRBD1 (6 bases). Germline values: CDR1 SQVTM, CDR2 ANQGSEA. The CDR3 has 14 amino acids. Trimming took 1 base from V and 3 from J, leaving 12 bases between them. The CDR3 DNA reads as TGCAGCGTTGAAGCGGCAGGGGAATACTATGGCTACACCTTC. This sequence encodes CSVEAAGEYYGYTF.

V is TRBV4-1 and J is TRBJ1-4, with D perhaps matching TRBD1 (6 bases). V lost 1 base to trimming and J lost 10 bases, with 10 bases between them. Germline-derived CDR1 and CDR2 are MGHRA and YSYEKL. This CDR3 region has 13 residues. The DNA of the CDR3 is TGCGCCAGCAGCCAAGGCGGCAGGGGAAAACTGTTTTTT. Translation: CASSQGGRGKLFF.

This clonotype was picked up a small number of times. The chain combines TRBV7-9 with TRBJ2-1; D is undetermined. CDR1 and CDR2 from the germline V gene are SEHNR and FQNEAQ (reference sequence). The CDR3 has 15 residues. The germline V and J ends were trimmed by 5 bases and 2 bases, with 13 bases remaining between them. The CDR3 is CASSRRWVAYNEQFF. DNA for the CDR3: TGTGCCAGCAGCCGACGCTGGGTCGCCTACAATGAGCAGTTCTTC.

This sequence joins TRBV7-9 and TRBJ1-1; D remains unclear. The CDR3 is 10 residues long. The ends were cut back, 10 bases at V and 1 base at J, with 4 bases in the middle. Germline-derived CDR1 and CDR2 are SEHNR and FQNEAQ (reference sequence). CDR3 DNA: TGTGCCATGGGGAACACTGAAGCTTTCTTT. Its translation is CAMGNTEAFF.

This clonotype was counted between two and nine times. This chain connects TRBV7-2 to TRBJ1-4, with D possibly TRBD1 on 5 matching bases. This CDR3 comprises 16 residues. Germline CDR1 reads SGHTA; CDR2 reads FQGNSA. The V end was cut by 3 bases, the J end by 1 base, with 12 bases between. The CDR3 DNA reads TGTGCCAGCAGCTTGCTAGGGGTGGAAACTAATGAAAAACTGTTTTTT. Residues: CASSLLGVETNEKLFF.

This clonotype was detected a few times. CDR3 in amino acids: CASSPTRWVTDTQYF. CDR3 nucleotide sequence: TGTGCCAGCAGTCCTACCCGGTGGGTCACAGATACGCAGTATTTT. The chain is built from TRBV27 and TRBJ2-3, with unresolved D. This CDR3 region has 15 residues. Germline values: CDR1 MNHEY, CDR2 SMNVEV (reference sequence). V lost 5 bases to trimming and J lost 2 bases, with 14 bases between them.

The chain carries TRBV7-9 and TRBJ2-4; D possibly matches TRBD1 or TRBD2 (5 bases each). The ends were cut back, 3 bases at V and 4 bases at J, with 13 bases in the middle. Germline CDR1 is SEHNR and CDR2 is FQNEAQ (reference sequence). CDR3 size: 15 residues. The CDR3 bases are TGTGCCAGCAGCTTCCGAGGGGCGCCAAAAAACATTCAGTACTTC. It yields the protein CASSFRGAPKNIQYF.

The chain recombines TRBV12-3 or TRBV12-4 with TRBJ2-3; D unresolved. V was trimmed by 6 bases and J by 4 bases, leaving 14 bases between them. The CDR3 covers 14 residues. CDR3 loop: CASRSWSRPDTQYF. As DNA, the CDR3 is TGTGCCAGCAGGTCGTGGTCCCGTCCAGATACGCAGTATTTT.

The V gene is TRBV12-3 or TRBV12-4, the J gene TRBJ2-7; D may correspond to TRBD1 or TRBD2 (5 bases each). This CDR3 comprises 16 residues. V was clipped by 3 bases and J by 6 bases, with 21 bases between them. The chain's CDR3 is CASSFKSGPRGFEQYF. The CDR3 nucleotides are TGTGCCAGCAGTTTTAAATCGGGACCCCGGGGATTCGAGCAGTACTTC.

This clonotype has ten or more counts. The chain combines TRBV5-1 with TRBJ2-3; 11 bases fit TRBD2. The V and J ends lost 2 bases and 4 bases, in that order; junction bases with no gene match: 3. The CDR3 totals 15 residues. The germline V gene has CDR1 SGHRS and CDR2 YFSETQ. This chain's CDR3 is CASSLVAGGPDTQYF. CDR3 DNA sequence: TGCGCCAGCAGCTTAGTAGCGGGAGGGCCAGATACGCAGTATTTT.

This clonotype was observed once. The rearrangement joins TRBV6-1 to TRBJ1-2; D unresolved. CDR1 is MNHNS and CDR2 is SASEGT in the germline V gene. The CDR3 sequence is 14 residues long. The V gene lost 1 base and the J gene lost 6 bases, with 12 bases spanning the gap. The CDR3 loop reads CASSEGPEINGYTF. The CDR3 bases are TGTGCCAGCAGTGAAGGACCGGAAATCAATGGCTACACCTTC.